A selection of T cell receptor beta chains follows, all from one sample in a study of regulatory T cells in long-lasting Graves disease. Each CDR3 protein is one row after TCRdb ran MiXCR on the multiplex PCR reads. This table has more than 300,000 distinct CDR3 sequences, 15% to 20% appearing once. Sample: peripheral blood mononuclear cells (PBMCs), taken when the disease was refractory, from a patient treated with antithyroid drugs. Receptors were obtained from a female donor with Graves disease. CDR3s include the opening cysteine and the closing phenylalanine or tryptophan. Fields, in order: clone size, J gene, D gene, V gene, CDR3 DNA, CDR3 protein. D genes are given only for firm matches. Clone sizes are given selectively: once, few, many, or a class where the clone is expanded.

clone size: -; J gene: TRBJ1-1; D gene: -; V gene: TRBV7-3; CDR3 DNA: TGTGCCAGCAGCCTTGAGGGCAACGGCCTCACTGAAGCTTTCTTT; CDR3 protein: CASSLEGNGLTEAFF
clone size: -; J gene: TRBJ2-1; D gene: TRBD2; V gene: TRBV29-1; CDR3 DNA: TGCAGCGTTGAGTTAACTAGCGGAACGTACAATGAGCAGTTCTTC; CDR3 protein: CSVELTSGTYNEQFF
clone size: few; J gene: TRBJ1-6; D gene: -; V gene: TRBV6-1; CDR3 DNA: TGTGCCGTCCGGGACCTCAATTCACCCCTCCACTTT; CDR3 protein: CAVRDLNSPLHF
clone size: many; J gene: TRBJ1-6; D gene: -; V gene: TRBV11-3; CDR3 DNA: TGTGCCAGCAGCTTAGATCGCGGGGGCGCCTCGCGGAATTCACCCCTCCACTTT; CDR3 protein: CASSLDRGGASRNSPLHF
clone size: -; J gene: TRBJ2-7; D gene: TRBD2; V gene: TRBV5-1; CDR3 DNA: TGCGCCAGCAGCCAAGCGGGACTAGCGCCCTACGAGCAGTACTTC; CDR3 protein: CASSQAGLAPYEQYF
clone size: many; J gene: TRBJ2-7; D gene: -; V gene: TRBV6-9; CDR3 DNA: TGTGCCAGCAGTTACTCGAAGTGGAGGGGGGACGAGCAGTACTTC; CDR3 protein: CASSYSKWRGDEQYF
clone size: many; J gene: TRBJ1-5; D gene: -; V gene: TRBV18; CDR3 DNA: TGTGCCAGCTCACCTTCCCAGAATCAGCCCCAGCATTTT; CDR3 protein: CASSPSQNQPQHF
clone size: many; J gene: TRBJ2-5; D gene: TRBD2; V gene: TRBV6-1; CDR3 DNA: TGTGCCAGCACTCCACCCTGGGGGGGGATCCAGTACTTC; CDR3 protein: CASTPPWGGIQYF
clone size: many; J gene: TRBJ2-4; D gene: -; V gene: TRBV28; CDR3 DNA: TGTGCCAGCAGTTCTTTAGCGGCTATAGCCAAAAACATTCAGTACTTC; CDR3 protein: CASSSLAAIAKNIQYF
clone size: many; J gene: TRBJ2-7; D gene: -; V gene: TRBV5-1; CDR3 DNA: TGCGCCAGCAGCTCCTTCCAGCGTAAGGTTTTTGAGCAGTACTTC; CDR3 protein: CASSSFQRKVFEQYF
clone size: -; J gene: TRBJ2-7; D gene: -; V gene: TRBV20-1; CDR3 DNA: TGCAGTGCTAGAGGAGGGTTAGAGCAGTACTTC; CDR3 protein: CSARGGLEQYF
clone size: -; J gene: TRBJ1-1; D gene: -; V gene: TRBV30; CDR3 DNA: TGTGCCTGTGGACGGCCGATGAACACTGAAGCTTTCTTT; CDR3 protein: CACGRPMNTEAFF
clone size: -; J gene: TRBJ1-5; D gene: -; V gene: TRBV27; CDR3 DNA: TGTGCCAGCAGTTTTTCCACAGGGCCCGGCAATCAGCCCCAGCATTTT; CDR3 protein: CASSFSTGPGNQPQHF
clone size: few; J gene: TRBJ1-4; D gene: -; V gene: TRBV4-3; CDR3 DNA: TGCGCCAGCAGCCTCGACACCGCAACTAATGAAAAACTGTTTTTT; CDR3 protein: CASSLDTATNEKLFF
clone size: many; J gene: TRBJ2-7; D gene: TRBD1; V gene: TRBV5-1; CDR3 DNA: TGCGCCAGCAGCTTGGGGGGACAGCCAACCTACGAGCAGTACTTC; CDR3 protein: CASSLGGQPTYEQYF
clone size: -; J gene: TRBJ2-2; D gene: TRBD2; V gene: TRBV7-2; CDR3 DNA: TGTGCCAGCAGCTTATATAGCGGGGGGGTTAACACCGGGGAGCTGTTTTTT; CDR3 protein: CASSLYSGGVNTGELFF
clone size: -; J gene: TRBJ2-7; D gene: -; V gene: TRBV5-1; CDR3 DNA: TGCGCCAGCAGCCCCTTGGGGGGGCCTTACGAGCAGTACTTC; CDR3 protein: CASSPLGGPYEQYF
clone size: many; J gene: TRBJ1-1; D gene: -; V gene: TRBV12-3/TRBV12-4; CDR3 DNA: TGTGCCAGCAGTTTAAATTCGGGCACTGAAGCTTTCTTT; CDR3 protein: CASSLNSGTEAFF
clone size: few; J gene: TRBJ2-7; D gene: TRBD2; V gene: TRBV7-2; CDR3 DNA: TGTGCCAGCAGCTTAGTCCTTCGACTAGCGGCAGCCGCTTACACCTACAAGCAGTACTTC; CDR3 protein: CASSLVLRLAAAAYTYKQYF
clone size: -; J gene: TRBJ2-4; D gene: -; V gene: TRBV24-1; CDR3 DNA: TGTGCCACCAGCAACGGACGGGGCGCGGACATTCAGTACTTC; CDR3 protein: CATSNGRGADIQYF
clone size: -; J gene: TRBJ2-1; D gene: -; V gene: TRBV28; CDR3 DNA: TGTGCCAGCAGTTTGACAGCATCGAGCTCCTACAATGAGCAGTTCTTC; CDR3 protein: CASSLTASSSYNEQFF
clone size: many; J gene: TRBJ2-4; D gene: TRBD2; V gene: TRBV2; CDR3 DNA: TGTGCCAGCAGTCTAGGTCGGGGGGGACCAGCCAAAAACATTCAGTACTTC; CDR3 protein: CASSLGRGGPAKNIQYF
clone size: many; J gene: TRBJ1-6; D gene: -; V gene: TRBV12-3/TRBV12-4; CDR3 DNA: TGTGCCAGCAGTTTAGCACAGACAGGTGGCGATAATTCACCCCTCCACTTT; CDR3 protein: CASSLAQTGGDNSPLHF
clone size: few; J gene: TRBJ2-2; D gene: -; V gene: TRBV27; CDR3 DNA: TGTGCCAGCAGCCTACGTTTCAACACCGGGGAGCTGTTTTTT; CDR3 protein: CASSLRFNTGELFF
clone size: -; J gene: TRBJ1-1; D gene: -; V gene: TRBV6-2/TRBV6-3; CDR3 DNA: TGTGCCAGCAGTTATACAGGAGGGGCTGAAGCTTTCTTT; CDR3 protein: CASSYTGGAEAFF
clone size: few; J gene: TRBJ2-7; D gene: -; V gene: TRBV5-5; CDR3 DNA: TGTGCCAGCAGCTTGAGAGCAGACCTCTACGAGCAGTACTTC; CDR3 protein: CASSLRADLYEQYF
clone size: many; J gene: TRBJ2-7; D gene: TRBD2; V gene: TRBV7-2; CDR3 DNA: TGTGCCAGCAGCCCCGTAGCGGGGGGCTACGAGCAGTACTTC; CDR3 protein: CASSPVAGGYEQYF
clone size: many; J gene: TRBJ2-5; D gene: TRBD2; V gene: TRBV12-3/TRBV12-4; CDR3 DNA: TGTGCCAGCAGTGGGACTAGTGGCTTCGGGGAGACCCAGTACTTC; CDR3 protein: CASSGTSGFGETQYF
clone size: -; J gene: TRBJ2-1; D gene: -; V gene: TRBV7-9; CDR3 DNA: TGTGCCAGCTCGACTGGGCGGCAAATTAGGGATGAGCAGTTCTTC; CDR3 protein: CASSTGRQIRDEQFF
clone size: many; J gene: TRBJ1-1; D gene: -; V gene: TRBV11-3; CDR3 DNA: TGTGCCAGCAGCTTAACGGGGGGGGCCACTGAAGCTTTCTTT; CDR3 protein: CASSLTGGATEAFF
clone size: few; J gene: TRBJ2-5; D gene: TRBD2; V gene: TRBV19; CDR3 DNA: TGTGCCAGTAGTACCCACGCTTTGACTAGCGTAGACCAAGAGACCCAGTACTTC; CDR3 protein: CASSTHALTSVDQETQYF
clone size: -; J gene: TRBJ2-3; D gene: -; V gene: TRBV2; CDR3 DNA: TGTGCCAGCACGAGTTACGGCGGAGCCACAGATACGCAGTATTTT; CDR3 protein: CASTSYGGATDTQYF
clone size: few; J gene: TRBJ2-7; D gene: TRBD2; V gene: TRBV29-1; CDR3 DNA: TGTAGCGTTGAAGATCGAGGACTAGCGGGCCCCTACGAGCAGTACTTC; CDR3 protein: CSVEDRGLAGPYEQYF
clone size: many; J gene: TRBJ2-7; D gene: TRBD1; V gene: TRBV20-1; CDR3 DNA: TGCAGTGTACCGGGACAGGGTTTCGGCGAGCAGTACTTC; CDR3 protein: CSVPGQGFGEQYF
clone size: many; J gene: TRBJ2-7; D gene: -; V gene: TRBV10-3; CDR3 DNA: TGTGCCATCAGTGACAGGGGAAACTACGAGCAGTACTTC; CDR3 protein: CAISDRGNYEQYF
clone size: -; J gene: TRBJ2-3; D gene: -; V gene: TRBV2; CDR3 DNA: TGTGCCAGCAGCCCCTTCACCCGCTACACAGATACGCAGTATTTT; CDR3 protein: CASSPFTRYTDTQYF
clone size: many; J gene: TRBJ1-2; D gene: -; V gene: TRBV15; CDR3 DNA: TGTGCCACCAGCAGAGATCGGACAGTTCGATGGCTCACCTTC; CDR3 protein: CATSRDRTVRWLTF
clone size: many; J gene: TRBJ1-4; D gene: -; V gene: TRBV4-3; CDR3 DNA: TGCGCCAGCAGCCAAGGGGGGGGGTCTAATGAAAAACTGTTTTTT; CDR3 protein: CASSQGGGSNEKLFF
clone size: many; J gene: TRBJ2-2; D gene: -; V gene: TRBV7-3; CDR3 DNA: TGTGCCAGCAGGCGGGACAGTAACACCGGGGAGCTGTTTTTT; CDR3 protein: CASRRDSNTGELFF
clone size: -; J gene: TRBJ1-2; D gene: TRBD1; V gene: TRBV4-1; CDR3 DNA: TGCGCCAGCAGCGGCAGGGGGAGGCATACAGCCTATGGCTACACCTTC; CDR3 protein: CASSGRGRHTAYGYTF
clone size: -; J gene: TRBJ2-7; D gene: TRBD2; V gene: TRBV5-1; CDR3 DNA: TGCGCCAGCAGCTTGAGCCTTATAGAACTAGCGGATCTCTACGAGCAGTACTTC; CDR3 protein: CASSLSLIELADLYEQYF
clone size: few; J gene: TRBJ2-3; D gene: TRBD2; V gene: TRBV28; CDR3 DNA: TGTGCCAGCAGTAACGGCGGGAGTCGGACAGATACGCAGTATTTT; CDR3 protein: CASSNGGSRTDTQYF
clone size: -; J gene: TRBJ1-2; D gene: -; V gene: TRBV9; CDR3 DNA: TGTGCCAGCAGCGTAGGTTTGGGGGCTGGTGGCTACACCTTC; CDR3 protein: CASSVGLGAGGYTF
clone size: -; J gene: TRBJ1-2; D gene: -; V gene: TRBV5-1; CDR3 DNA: TGCGCCAGCAAAACCGGGGCAGGCAGTGGCTACACCTTC; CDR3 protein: CASKTGAGSGYTF
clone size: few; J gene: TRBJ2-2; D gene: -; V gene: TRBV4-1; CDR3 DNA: TGCGCCAGCAGCGGAGGGGTTGAGAGCAGGACCGGGGAGCTGTTTTTT; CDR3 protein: CASSGGVESRTGELFF
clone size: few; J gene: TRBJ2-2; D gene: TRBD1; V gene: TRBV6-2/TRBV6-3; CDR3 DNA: TGTGCCAGCAGGATGATAAAAGGGGGCAGGGCAAACACCGGGGAGCTGTTTTTT; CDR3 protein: CASRMIKGGRANTGELFF
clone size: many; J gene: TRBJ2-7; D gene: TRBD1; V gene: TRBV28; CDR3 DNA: TGTGCCAGCAGTTTGGGACAGGGTCCTACCTACGAGCAGTACTTC; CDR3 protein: CASSLGQGPTYEQYF
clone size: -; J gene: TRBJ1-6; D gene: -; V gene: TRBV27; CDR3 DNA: TGTGCCAGCAGTTTATGGCATAATTCACCCCTCCACTTT; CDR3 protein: CASSLWHNSPLHF
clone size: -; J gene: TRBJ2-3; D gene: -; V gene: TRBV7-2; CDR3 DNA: TGTGCCAGCAGCTTAGTCGGGAGCAGTCTGGCAGATACGCAGTATTTT; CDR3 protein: CASSLVGSSLADTQYF
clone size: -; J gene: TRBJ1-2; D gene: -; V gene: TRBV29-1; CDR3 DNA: TGCAGCGTTGTTGCTGTAAACTATGGCTACACCTTC; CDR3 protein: CSVVAVNYGYTF
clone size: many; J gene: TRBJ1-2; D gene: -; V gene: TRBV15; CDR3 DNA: TGTGCCACCAGCAGAGGCACGGGCTATGGCTACACCTTC; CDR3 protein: CATSRGTGYGYTF
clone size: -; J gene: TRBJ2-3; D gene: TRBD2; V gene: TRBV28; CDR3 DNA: TGTGCCAGCAGTCTAGCGGGAGCGGGTACAGATACGCAGTATTTT; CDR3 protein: CASSLAGAGTDTQYF